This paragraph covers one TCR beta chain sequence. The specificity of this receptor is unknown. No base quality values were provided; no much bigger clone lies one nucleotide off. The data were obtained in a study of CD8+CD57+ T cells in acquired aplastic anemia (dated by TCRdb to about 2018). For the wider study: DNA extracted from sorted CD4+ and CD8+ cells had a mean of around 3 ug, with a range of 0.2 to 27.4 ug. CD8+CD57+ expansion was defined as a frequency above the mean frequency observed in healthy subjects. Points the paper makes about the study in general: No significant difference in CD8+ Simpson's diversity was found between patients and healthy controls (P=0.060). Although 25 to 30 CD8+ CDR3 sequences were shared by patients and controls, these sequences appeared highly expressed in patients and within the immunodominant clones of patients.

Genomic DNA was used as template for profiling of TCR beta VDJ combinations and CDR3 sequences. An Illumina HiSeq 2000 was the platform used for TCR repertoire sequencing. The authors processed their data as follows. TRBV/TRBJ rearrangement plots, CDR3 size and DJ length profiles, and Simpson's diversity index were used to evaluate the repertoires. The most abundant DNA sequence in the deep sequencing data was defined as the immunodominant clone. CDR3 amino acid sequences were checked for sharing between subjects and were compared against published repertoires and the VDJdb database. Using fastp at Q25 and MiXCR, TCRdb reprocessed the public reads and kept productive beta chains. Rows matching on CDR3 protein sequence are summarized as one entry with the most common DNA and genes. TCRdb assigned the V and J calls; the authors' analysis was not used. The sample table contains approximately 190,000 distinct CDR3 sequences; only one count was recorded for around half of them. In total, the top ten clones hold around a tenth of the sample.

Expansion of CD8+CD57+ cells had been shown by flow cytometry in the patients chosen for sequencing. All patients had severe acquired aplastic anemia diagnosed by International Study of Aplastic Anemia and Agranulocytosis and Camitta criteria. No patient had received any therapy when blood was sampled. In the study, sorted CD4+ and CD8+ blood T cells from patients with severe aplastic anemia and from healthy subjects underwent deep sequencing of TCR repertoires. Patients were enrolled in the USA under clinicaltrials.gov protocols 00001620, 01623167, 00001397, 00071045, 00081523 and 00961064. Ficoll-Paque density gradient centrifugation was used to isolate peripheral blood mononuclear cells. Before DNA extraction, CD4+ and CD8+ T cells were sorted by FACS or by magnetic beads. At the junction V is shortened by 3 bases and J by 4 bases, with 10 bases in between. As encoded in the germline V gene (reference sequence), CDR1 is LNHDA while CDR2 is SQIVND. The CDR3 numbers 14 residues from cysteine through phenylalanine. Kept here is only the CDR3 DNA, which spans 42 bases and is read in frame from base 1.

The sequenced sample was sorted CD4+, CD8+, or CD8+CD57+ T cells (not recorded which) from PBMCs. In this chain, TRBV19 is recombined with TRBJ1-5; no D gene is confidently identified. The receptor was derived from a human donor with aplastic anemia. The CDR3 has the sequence CASSIPWENQPQHF. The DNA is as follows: TGTGCCAGTAGTATTCCCTGGGAGAATCAGCCCCAGCATTTT.